The sequence of this T cell receptor beta chain was determined in a study of shared clonotypes between healthy human individuals. Study information: Three plates each covered CD4 naive and memory; CD8 naive two, CD8 memory one. Study results and caveats: A handful of donors held about 4.6% of naive CD4 clonotypes in common. Relative to memory subsets, naive subsets generally showed larger estimated richness.

Sequencing used immunoSEQ multiplex PCR; TCRdb keeps in-frame clones, though not all of them. The sample shows about 2,200,000 clones, approximately 94% of them seen only once. The naive CD8 population came from CD45RO-negative cells selected for CCR7, without terminally differentiated effector memory CD45RA+ cells. V lost 6 bases and J 5 bases, leaving 19 bases between the germline ends. CDR1 is SGHAT and CDR2 is FQNNGV in the germline V gene. This CDR3 has 15 amino acids. A word on this clone: Its antigen is unknown.

Input material: naive CD8+ T cells from PBMCs. The source of this sequence is a man aged 18 to 30 in good health. Some clones in this sample may be carry-over from other donors' samples. V is TRBV11-2 and J is TRBJ1-1; perhaps TRBD1 as D (6 bases). In nucleotides, the CDR3 is TGTGCCAGCAGACCTACCAAAGGGGGGGCGACTGAAGCTTTCTTT. Residues: CASRPTKGGATEAFF. The whole variable domain, filled in from reference TRBV11-2 and TRBJ1-1, reads EAGVAQSPRYKIIEKRQSVAFWCNPISGHATLYWYQQILGQGPKLLIQFQNNGVVDDSQLPKDRFSAERLKGVDSTLKIQPAKLEDSAVYLCASRPTKGGATEAFFGQGTRLTVV.